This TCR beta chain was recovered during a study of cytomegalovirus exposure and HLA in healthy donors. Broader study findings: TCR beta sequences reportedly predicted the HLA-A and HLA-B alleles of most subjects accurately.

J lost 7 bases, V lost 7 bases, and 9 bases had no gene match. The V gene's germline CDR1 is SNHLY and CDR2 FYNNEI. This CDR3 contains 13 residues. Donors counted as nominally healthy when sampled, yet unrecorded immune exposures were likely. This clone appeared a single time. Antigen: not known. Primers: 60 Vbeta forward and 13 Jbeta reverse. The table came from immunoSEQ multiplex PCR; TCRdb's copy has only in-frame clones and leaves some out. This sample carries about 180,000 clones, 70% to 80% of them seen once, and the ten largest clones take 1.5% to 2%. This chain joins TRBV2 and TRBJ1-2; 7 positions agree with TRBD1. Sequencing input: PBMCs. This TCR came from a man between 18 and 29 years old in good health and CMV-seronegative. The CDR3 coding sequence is TGTGCCAGCAATCGACAGGGTAGGAGTGGCTACACCTTC. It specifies CASNRQGRSGYTF.